These 23 T cell receptor beta chains were sequenced from one sample in a study of OX40 agonist ivuxolimab in advanced cancers. The protocol was immunoSEQ multiplex PCR, while the TCRdb copy is restricted to in-frame clones and leaves out a portion. The sample includes about 64,000 clones, around four fifths of them seen just once. Source: CD4+ or CD8+ T cells sorted from blood, taken in a trial of the OX40 agonist ivuxolimab. The receptors derive from an adult with an advanced solid tumor such as melanoma, head and neck, liver or kidney cancer.

The chain joins TRBV7-2 to TRBJ2-7; TRBD1 matches 10 bases. V lost 5 bases to trimming and J lost 2 bases; unmatched junction nucleotides: 6. The CDR3 spans 15 residues. Germline V CDR1 and CDR2: SGHTA, FQGNSA. The CDR3 coding sequence is TGTGCCAGCAGCCCTAGGACAGGGGGGACCTACGAGCAGTACTTC. As protein: CASSPRTGGTYEQYF.

The V and J genes are TRBV11-2 and TRBJ2-2; 12 bases map to TRBD1. The CDR3 contains 16 residues. CDR1 and CDR2 from the germline V gene are SGHAT and FQNNGV. Germline trimming cut 7 bases from V and 6 bases from J; bases unmatched to any gene: 9. CDR3 bases: TGTGCCAGCACCACGCCGGGACAGGGGGCGTCCGGGGAGCTGTTTTTT. Translated, it gives CASTTPGQGASGELFF.

This clone was detected only a few times. The rearrangement links TRBV9 to TRBJ2-2; 10 bases align to TRBD2. CDR1 and CDR2 from the germline V gene are SGDLS and YYNGEE. Trimming at V came to 4 bases and at J to 7 bases, leaving 10 bases not matched to a gene. The length of the CDR3 is 16 residues. The DNA for the CDR3 is TGTGCCAGCAGCACCACGGGACTAGCGTTGGGCGGGGAGCTGTTTTTT. Protein product: CASSTTGLALGGELFF.

This rearrangement joins TRBV4-1 to TRBJ1-5; D gene ambiguous. V dropped 6 bases and J dropped 0 bases, with 12 bases sitting between them. The CDR3 is 15 residues long. Germline V lookup: CDR1 MGHRA, CDR2 YSYEKL. CDR3 nucleotides: TGCGCCAGCAGAGCGGGGTTCGTTAGCAATCAGCCCCAGCATTTT. The encoded protein is CASRAGFVSNQPQHF.

This clone was counted once. The same CDR3 arises from other DNA sequences in this sample as well. The chain has TRBV15 and TRBJ1-2; D not certain. The CDR3 totals 13 residues. The V gene lost 1 base and the J gene lost 5 bases, with 8 bases spanning the gap. Germline CDR1 and CDR2: LNHNV and YYDKDF (reference sequence). CDR3 nucleotides: TGTGCCACCAGCAGAGGCGGCGGGTATGGCTACACCTTC. It codes for CATSRGGGYGYTF.

The V gene is TRBV6-1, the J gene TRBJ2-7; TRBD2 aligns across 13 bases. V lost 2 bases, J lost 4 bases, and 5 bases stayed unmatched. The CDR3 spans 16 residues. The germline V gene encodes CDR1 MNHNS and CDR2 SASEGT. The CDR3: CASSETLAGGGYEQYF. CDR3 coding DNA: TGTGCCAGCAGTGAAACACTAGCGGGAGGGGGATACGAGCAGTACTTC.

CDR3 sequence (DNA): TGTGCCAGCAATTCGCCCCCAGGGAGGAACACTGAAGCTTTCTTT. It translates to CASNSPPGRNTEAFF. The chain carries TRBV28 and TRBJ1-1, with D perhaps matching TRBD1 (5 bases). V was pared by 7 bases and J by 1 base, with 16 bases between. This CDR3 is 15 amino acids long. Germline CDR1 and CDR2: MDHEN and SYDVKM.

This sequence joins TRBV11-1 and TRBJ1-2; possibly TRBD1 for D (5 bases). Germline CDR1 and CDR2: SGHAT and FQDESV (reference sequence). The CDR3 spans 15 residues. V lost 5 bases and J 7 bases, leaving 20 bases between the germline ends. The CDR3 is CASSEDPFTRVGYTF. In DNA form, the CDR3 reads TGTGCCAGCAGCGAAGACCCCTTTACCAGGGTTGGCTACACCTTC.

The J gene is TRBJ1-3, the V gene TRBV19, with D perhaps matching TRBD1 (5 bases). The CDR3 has 18 amino acids. Germline V gives CDR1 LNHDA, CDR2 SQIVND (reference sequence). V was pared by 4 bases and J by 0 bases, with 19 bases between. The CDR3 loop reads CASSTRGQATISGNTIYF. The CDR3 bases are TGTGCCAGTAGTACGAGGGGCCAGGCGACAATCTCTGGAAACACCATATATTTT.

The V gene is TRBV6-5, the J gene TRBJ1-5, with D unclear. The CDR3 spans 13 residues. The ends were cut back, 0 bases at V and 7 bases at J, with 7 bases in the middle. Per the germline V gene, CDR1 is MNHEY and CDR2 is SVGAGI. This chain's CDR3 is CASSYSIQQPQHF. DNA for the CDR3: TGTGCCAGCAGTTACTCGATCCAGCAGCCCCAGCATTTT.

The CDR3 nucleotides are TGCGCCAGCAGCTTGGTAGCAGGGGCCTCCTACAATGAGCAGTTCTTC. This gives the protein CASSLVAGASYNEQFF. The chain employs TRBV5-1 and TRBJ2-1; perhaps TRBD1 as D (6 bases). Germline CDR1 reads SGHRS; CDR2 reads YFSETQ. Between the trimmed V and J ends, which lost 0 bases and 0 bases, there was a span of 10 bases. This CDR3 spans 16 amino acids. Based on the CDR3 plus reference TRBV5-1 and TRBJ2-1, the full variable domain is KAGVTQTPRYLIKTRGQQVTLSCSPISGHRSVSWYQQTPGQGLQFLFEYFSETQRNKGNFPGRFSGRQFSNSRSEMNVSTLELGDSALYLCASSLVAGASYNEQFFGPGTRLTVL.

This sequence joins TRBV7-9 and TRBJ2-3, with TRBD2 matching 10 bases. V shed 0 bases, J shed 0 bases, and the junction held 0 bases outside the gene matches. The CDR3 has 16 residues. Germline V CDR1 and CDR2: SEHNR, FQNEAQ (reference sequence). In DNA form, the CDR3 reads TGTGCCAGCAGCTTAGCGACTAGCGGGAGCACAGATACGCAGTATTTT. It encodes CASSLATSGSTDTQYF.

V and J are TRBV27 and TRBJ1-2; 10 nucleotides line up with TRBD1. The CDR3 runs 15 residues. V trimming: 7 bases; J trimming: 3 bases; junction bases outside the gene matches: 8. The germline V gene encodes CDR1 MNHEY and CDR2 SMNVEV (reference sequence). The CDR3 sequence is CASTMLGTGDYGYTF. The DNA of the CDR3 is TGTGCCAGCACCATGCTGGGGACAGGGGACTATGGCTACACCTTC.

Notes on this clone: The germline gene is not matched at one end of the junction; a read error may be the cause. This chain links TRBV7-7 with TRBJ2-1, with D possibly matching TRBD1 (6 bases). This CDR3 contains 15 residues. The germline gives CDR1 SSHAT, CDR2 FNYEAQ (reference sequence). CDR3 coding DNA: TGTGCTAGCAGCTTAGAAACAGGGTCTTGGGGGGAGCAGTTCTTC. It codes for CASSLETGSWGEQFF.

In this sample, this clone turned up once. Here the CDR3 DNA reads TGTGCCACCAGCAGAGATTACCCCGTAGGTGGTACAATGGAGCAGTTCTTC. It codes for CATSRDYPVGGTMEQFF. V gene TRBV15 combines with J gene TRBJ2-1; D not resolved. Germline CDR1 reads LNHNV; CDR2 reads YYDKDF (reference sequence). This CDR3 spans 17 amino acids. V was shortened by 0 bases and J by 10 bases, with 22 bases between the two germline ends. Complete variable domain (other parts from reference TRBV15 and TRBJ2-1): DAMVIQNPRYQVTQFGKPVTLSCSQTLNHNVMYWYQQKSSQAPKLLFHYYDKDFNNEADTPDNFQSRRPNTSFCFLDIRSPGLGDTAMYLCATSRDYPVGGTMEQFFGPGTRLTVL.

This clone was recorded once. The chain has TRBV5-6 and TRBJ2-2; the D is unclear. The germline V gene encodes CDR1 SGHDT and CDR2 YYEEEE. V lost 2 bases and J 0 bases, leaving 11 bases between the germline ends. The CDR3 sequence is 16 residues long. The CDR3: CASSFFRNANTGELFF. CDR3 bases: TGTGCCAGCAGCTTCTTCAGGAATGCGAACACCGGGGAGCTGTTTTTT. The whole variable domain, filled in from reference TRBV5-6 and TRBJ2-2, reads DAGVTQSPTHLIKTRGQQVTLRCSPKSGHDTVSWYQQALGQGPQFIFQYYEEEERQRGNFPDRFSGHQFPNYSSELNVNALLLGDSALYLCASSFFRNANTGELFFGEGSRLTVL.

The chain has TRBV18 and TRBJ2-2; 14 positions match TRBD2. Germline-derived CDR1 and CDR2 are KGHSH and LQKENI. This CDR3 contains 18 residues. Germline trimming cut 0 bases from V and 3 bases from J; bases unmatched to any gene: 3. The CDR3 protein is CASSPPRTSGGYTGELFF. Written as DNA, the CDR3 is TGTGCCAGCTCACCACCGCGGACTAGCGGGGGGTACACCGGGGAGCTGTTTTTT.

The genes are TRBV27 and TRBJ2-7; perhaps D is TRBD1 or TRBD2 (7 bases each). The germline gives CDR1 MNHEY, CDR2 SMNVEV (reference sequence). Trimming removed 6 bases at V and 6 bases at J, with 18 bases between. CDR3 length equals 14 residues. The CDR3 spells CASRWTGASGEQYF. CDR3 DNA: TGTGCCAGCAGATGGACAGGAGCTAGCGGCGAGCAGTACTTC.

V is TRBV5-4 and J is TRBJ1-1; 9 bases line up with TRBD1. Per the germline V gene, CDR1 is SGHNT and CDR2 is YYREEE (reference sequence). The CDR3 sequence is 15 residues long. V trimming: 7 bases; J trimming: 1 base; junction bases outside the gene matches: 8. The chain's CDR3 is CASRQGQGRNTEAFF. The CDR3 DNA is TGTGCCAGCCGTCAAGGACAGGGGAGGAACACTGAAGCTTTCTTT.

The chain has TRBV7-2 and TRBJ2-1; 9 positions agree with TRBD2. The CDR3 extends over 16 amino acids. Germline V CDR1 and CDR2: SGHTA, FQGNSA. The V and J ends lost 0 bases and 1 base, in that order; junction bases with no gene match: 1. CDR3 DNA sequence: TGTGCCAGCAGCTTAGCTAGCGGGAGATCCTACAATGAGCAGTTCTTC. Amino acid sequence: CASSLASGRSYNEQFF.

The chain recombines TRBV7-9 with TRBJ1-1; maybe TRBD1 (5 bases). Trimming shortened V by 0 bases and J by 1 base, and 12 bases separated the two germline ends. The germline gives CDR1 SEHNR, CDR2 FQNEAQ (reference sequence). This CDR3 contains 16 residues. In DNA, the CDR3 is TGTGCCAGCAGCTTAGCTAGGGGCAGACCGAACACTGAAGCTTTCTTT. This translates into CASSLARGRPNTEAFF.

The genes are TRBV30 and TRBJ1-1; D gene ambiguous. Germline lookup yields CDR1 GTSNPN and CDR2 SVGIG (reference sequence). This CDR3 contains 14 residues. Trimming shortened V by 0 bases and J by 0 bases, and 8 bases separated the two germline ends. Here the CDR3 reads CAWSVRVMNTEAFF. CDR3 coding DNA: TGTGCCTGGAGTGTACGGGTCATGAACACTGAAGCTTTCTTT.

The V and J genes are TRBV7-2 and TRBJ1-6, with D possibly TRBD1 on 5 matching bases. CDR1 SGHTA and CDR2 FQGNSA come from the germline V gene. The CDR3 loop spans 14 amino acids. The ends were cut back, 5 bases at V and 7 bases at J, with 12 bases in the middle. The CDR3, as DNA: TGTGCCAGCAGCGCCAGGGAAAGAAATTCACCCCTCCACTTT. It encodes CASSARERNSPLHF.